What follows are 2 T cell receptor beta chains derived from one specimen sequenced in a study of T cell responses to AZD1222 COVID-19 vaccine. Generated by immunoSEQ multiplex PCR, the TCRdb table keeps only in-frame clones and is missing some. The repertoire holds around 100,000 clones, with approximately 84% as singletons. The sample consisted of peripheral blood, taken on day 0 of AZD1222 vaccination. These receptors were collected from an adult in good health.

The chain uses TRBV5-4 and TRBJ2-1, with 9 positions matching TRBD1. The CDR3 is 15 residues long. CDR1 SGHNT and CDR2 YYREEE come from the germline V gene (reference sequence). J was trimmed by 5 bases and V by 4 bases; bases with no gene match: 7. The CDR3 nucleotides are TGTGCCAGCAGCCCGAGGACAGGGGAGGACAATGAGCAGTTCTTC. Translated: CASSPRTGEDNEQFF. Full variable domain (rest looked up from reference TRBV5-4 and TRBJ2-1): ETGVTQSPTHLIKTRGQQVTLRCSSQSGHNTVSWYQQALGQGPQFIFQYYREEENGRGNFPPRFSGLQFPNYSSELNVNALELDDSALYLCASSPRTGEDNEQFFGPGTRLTVL.

This clone was observed at least ten times. The chain employs TRBV4-1 and TRBJ1-1; D is unresolved. The CDR3 covers 14 residues. Germline V gene lookup returns CDR1 MGHRA and CDR2 YSYEKL. V was trimmed by 1 base and J by 1 base, leaving 7 bases between them. The CDR3 DNA is TGCGCCAGCAGCCAAGTTGCCTCGAACACTGAAGCTTTCTTT. Its translation: CASSQVASNTEAFF.